The 11 T cell receptor beta chains below all came from one sample that was sequenced in a study of beta chain features in type 1 diabetes. The investigators reverse transcribed all of the isolated RNA, so they sequenced expressed TCRB transcripts. Only in-frame clones appear in the TCRdb table, and some are missing; sequencing was by immunoSEQ multiplex PCR. The sample has about half a million clones, 9.5% to 12% seen once. The material sequenced was naive CD4+ T cells from blood. The receptors shown here come from a woman aged 18-29 years in good health.

The chain combines TRBV7-9 with TRBJ2-1; D is undetermined. The CDR3 loop spans 16 amino acids. The ends were cut back, 5 bases at V and 7 bases at J, with 21 bases in the middle. Germline V gives CDR1 SEHNR, CDR2 FQNEAQ (reference sequence). CDR3 sequence (DNA): TGTGCCAGCAGCCGGCGGAGCCCGAGTGGGTGGAATGAGCAGTTCTTC. This codes for CASSRRSPSGWNEQFF.

The rearrangement uses TRBV23-1 and TRBJ1-2, with 8 positions matching TRBD1. TRBV23-1 is an ORF, and what it does is uncertain. This CDR3 has 18 amino acids. The V segment lost 5 bases and the J segment 5 bases; nucleotides outside the gene matches: 19. CDR3 sequence reads: CASSLLAPADRADYGYTF. CDR3 nucleotides: TGCGCCAGCAGTTTGCTCGCCCCGGCGGACAGGGCGGATTATGGCTACACCTTC.

This clone came up a few times. The chain employs TRBV7-6 and TRBJ2-7; D possibly corresponds to TRBD1 (6 bases). In germline, CDR1 is SGHVS, CDR2 FNYEAQ. The CDR3 extends over 13 amino acids. V gave up 6 bases and J gave up 2 bases, with 11 bases separating them. The CDR3, as DNA: TGTGCCAGCAGTTCGAACAGGGCCTACGAGCAGTACTTC. Translation gives CASSSNRAYEQYF.

This clone was counted only a few times. V and J are TRBV2 and TRBJ2-7, with D possibly being TRBD1 (6 bases). The CDR3 runs 13 residues. V lost 2 bases and J 3 bases, leaving 8 bases between the germline ends. CDR1 SNHLY and CDR2 FYNNEI come from the germline V gene. The CDR3: CASSELQGYEQYV. The CDR3 DNA is TGTGCCAGCAGTGAACTACAGGGCTACGAGCAGTACGTC.

The chain uses TRBV7-3 and TRBJ2-1; D unresolved. The V gene's germline CDR1 is SGHTA and CDR2 FQGTGA. V was clipped by 5 bases and J by 9 bases, with 14 bases between them. The CDR3 has 13 amino acids. The CDR3, as DNA: TGTGCCAGCAGCCACACCGACTTGTCTGAGCAGTTCTTC. Encoded protein: CASSHTDLSEQFF.

There are a few counts of this clone. The chain links TRBV28 to TRBJ2-3, with D perhaps TRBD2 (5 bases). The germline V and J ends were trimmed by 7 bases and 2 bases, with 7 bases remaining between them. Germline CDR1 MDHEN, CDR2 SYDVKM. This CDR3 is built from 12 residues. The CDR3 DNA reads TGTGCCAGCAATCGGGACACAGATACGCAGTATTTT. This translates into CASNRDTDTQYF.

This clone was detected only a few times. The rearrangement uses TRBV30 and TRBJ2-7, with a tentative D call TRBD1 (5 bases). This CDR3 region has 14 residues. V was cut by 3 bases and J by 4 bases, with 16 bases left in between. CDR1 and CDR2 (germline): GTSNPN, SVGIG (reference sequence). The CDR3 DNA sequence: TGTGCCTGGAGACACCGCGGTGGGGCATACGAGCAGTACTTC. This encodes CAWRHRGGAYEQYF.

The chain has TRBV5-4 and TRBJ2-7; weak D call: TRBD1 (6 bases). Trimming cost V 0 bases and J 5 bases, with 9 bases left between them. CDR3 length: 13 residues. Germline-derived CDR1 and CDR2 are SGHNT and YYREEE (reference sequence). In nucleotides, the CDR3 is TGTGCCAGCAGCTTGGACAGGGACGACGAGCAGTACTTC. Its translation: CASSLDRDDEQYF.

The chain employs TRBV7-2 and TRBJ2-6; 7 nucleotides line up with TRBD1. This CDR3 has 17 residues. The germline CDR1 and CDR2 sequences are SGHTA and FQGNSA. With 5 bases clipped from V and 1 base from J, the junction kept 8 bases outside the gene matches. Written as DNA, the CDR3 is TGTGCCAGCAGCCCAGGACTGACAGGGTCTGGGGCCAACGTCCTGACTTTC. Translating gives CASSPGLTGSGANVLTF.

The genes are TRBV4-3 and TRBJ2-5, with 9 bases that match TRBD2. Germline trimming cut 0 bases from V and 3 bases from J; bases unmatched to any gene: 8. Germline CDR1 LGHNA, CDR2 YSLEER. The CDR3 contains 17 residues. The CDR3 coding sequence is TGCGCCAGCAGCCAAGATTACGCGGGAGGGCCGGAAGAGACCCAGTACTTC. This gives the protein CASSQDYAGGPEETQYF.

The chain has TRBV14 and TRBJ1-6; 9 bases are a match to TRBD1. In germline, CDR1 is SGHDN, CDR2 FVKESK. This CDR3 has 15 residues. Trimming cost V 4 bases and J 7 bases; bases outside gene matches: 5. The CDR3 sequence: CASSLRTGANSPLHF. CDR3 in DNA: TGTGCCAGCAGCCTCCGGACAGGGGCGAATTCACCCCTCCACTTT.